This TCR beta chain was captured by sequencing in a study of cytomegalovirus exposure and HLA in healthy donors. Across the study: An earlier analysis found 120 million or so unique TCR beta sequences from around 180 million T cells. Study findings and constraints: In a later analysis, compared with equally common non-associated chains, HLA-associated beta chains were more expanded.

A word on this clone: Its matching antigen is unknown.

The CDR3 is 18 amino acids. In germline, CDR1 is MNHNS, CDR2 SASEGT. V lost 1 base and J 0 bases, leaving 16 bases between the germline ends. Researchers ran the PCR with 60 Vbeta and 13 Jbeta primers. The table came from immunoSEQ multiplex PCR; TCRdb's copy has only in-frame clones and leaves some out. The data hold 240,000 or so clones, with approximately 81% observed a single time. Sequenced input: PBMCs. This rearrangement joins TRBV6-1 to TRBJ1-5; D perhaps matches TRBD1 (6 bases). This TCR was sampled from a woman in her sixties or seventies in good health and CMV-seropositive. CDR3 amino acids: CASSEEVGGGYSNQPQHF. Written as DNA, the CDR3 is TGTGCCAGCAGTGAAGAAGTAGGGGGGGGTTATAGCAATCAGCCCCAGCATTTT.